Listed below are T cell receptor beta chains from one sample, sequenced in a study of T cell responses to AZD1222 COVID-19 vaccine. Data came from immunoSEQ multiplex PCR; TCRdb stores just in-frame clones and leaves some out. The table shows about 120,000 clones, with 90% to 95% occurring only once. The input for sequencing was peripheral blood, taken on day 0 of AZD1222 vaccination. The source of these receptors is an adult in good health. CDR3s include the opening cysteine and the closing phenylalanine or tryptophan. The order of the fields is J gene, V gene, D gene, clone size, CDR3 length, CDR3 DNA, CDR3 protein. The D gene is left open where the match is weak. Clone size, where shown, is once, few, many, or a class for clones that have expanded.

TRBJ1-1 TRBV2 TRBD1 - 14 TGTGCCAGAGGAGGGACAGGGTGGTTTACTGAAGCTTTCTTT CARGGTGWFTEAFF
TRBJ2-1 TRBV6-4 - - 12 TGTGCCAGCAGTGACCTTCGGGGTGAGCAGTTCTTC CASSDLRGEQFF
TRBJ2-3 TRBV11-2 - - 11 TGTGCCAGCAGCCAGGCAGATACGCAGTATTTT CASSQADTQYF
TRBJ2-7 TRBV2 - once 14 TGTGCCAGCAGTGAATATCAGATAGCCTACGAGCAGTACTTC CASSEYQIAYEQYF
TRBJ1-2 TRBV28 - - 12 TGTGCCAGTACAAGTCAACCCTATGGCTACACCTTC CASTSQPYGYTF
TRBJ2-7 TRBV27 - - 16 TGTGCCAGCAGTTTAGGAGGAGGGGTCCTTTCGGGAGAGCAGTACTTC CASSLGGGVLSGEQYF
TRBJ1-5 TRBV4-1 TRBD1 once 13 TGCGCCAGCAGCCAGAACAGGGGACAGCCCCAGCATTTT CASSQNRGQPQHF
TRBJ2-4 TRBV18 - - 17 TGTGCCAGCTCACCAAAAGGGGGTCAGGGATCCCTGGACATTCAGTACTTC CASSPKGGQGSLDIQYF
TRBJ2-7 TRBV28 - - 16 TGTGCCAGTAGAGAAGCCCTTCGGCAGGTGGCCTACGAGCAGTACTTC CASREALRQVAYEQYF
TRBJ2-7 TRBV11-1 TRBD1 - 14 TGTGCCAGCAGCTCACCGGGACAGGGCTACGAGCAGTACTTC CASSSPGQGYEQYF
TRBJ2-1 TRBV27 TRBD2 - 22 TGTGCCAGCAGTTTCCCCAGTGTAGGACTAGCGGGAGGGCCCAGCTCCTACAATGAGCAGTTCTTC CASSFPSVGLAGGPSSYNEQFF
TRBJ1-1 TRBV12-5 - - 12 TGTGCTAGTGCGCTAGTACGGGGTGAAGCTTTCTTT CASALVRGEAFF
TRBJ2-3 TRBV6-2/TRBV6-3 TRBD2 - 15 TGTGCCAGCAGTCTACTAGCGGGAGGGTTGGGCCCGCAGTATTTT CASSLLAGGLGPQYF
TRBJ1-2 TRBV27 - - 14 TGTGCCAGCAGTCTAGGGGGGGGAAACTATGGCTACACCTTC CASSLGGGNYGYTF
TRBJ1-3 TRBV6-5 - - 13 TGTGCCAGCAGCCTCGACTCTGGAAACACCATATATTTT CASSLDSGNTIYF
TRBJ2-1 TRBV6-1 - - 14 TGTGCCAGCAGTGATTCCCCACTATACAATGAGCAGTTCTTC CASSDSPLYNEQFF
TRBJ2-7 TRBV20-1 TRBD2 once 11 TGCAGTGCTGGGACTAGCGGGACGCAGTACTTC CSAGTSGTQYF
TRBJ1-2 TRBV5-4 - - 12 TGTGCCAGCAGCCGGGGGAACTATGGCTACACCTTC CASSRGNYGYTF
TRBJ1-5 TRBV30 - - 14 TGTGCCTGGAGTCGGACAGCGAACAATCAGCCCCAGCATTTT CAWSRTANNQPQHF
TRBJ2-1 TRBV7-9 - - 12 TGTGCCAGCGGGACCCTTTACAATGAGCAGTTCTTC CASGTLYNEQFF
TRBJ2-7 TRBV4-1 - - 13 TGCGCCAGCAGCCAAGAGGCCGGCTACGAGCAGTACTTC CASSQEAGYEQYF
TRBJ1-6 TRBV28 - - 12 TGTGCCAGCAGTTTAAGGATTTCACCCCTCCACTTT CASSLRISPLHF